This passage covers 27 T cell receptor beta chains from one sample sequenced in a study of T-cell reconstitution after alpha-beta-depleted transplantation in children. Library preparation (for TCRbeta) was performed with unique molecular identifiers. TCRdb redid the calling of the PCR reads with MiXCR, one entry per CDR3 protein. The sample holds around 190,000 distinct CDR3 sequences, roughly 7% seen once. The sequencing used PBMCs, collected before TCRalphabeta/CD19-depleted stem cell transplant. Receptors were obtained from a boy aged 2-9 years with acute lymphoblastic leukemia, due to receive a stem cell transplant.

Details on this clonotype: A much larger clone lies a single base off, so this may be a read error. The chain joins TRBV28 to TRBJ2-7; the match to TRBD1 covers 8 bases. The CDR3 extends over 14 amino acids. Germline V gene sequence: CDR1 MDHEN, CDR2 SYDVKM. The CDR3 region is CASSLSQGVYEQHF. The CDR3 bases are TGTGCCAGCAGTTTATCACAGGGGGTTTACGAGCAGCACTTC.

This clonotype has a count of ten or more. This chain connects TRBV2 to TRBJ2-3; D perhaps matches TRBD2 (5 bases). Germline loops: CDR1 SNHLY, CDR2 FYNNEI. Trimming cost V 8 bases and J 6 bases, with 21 bases left between them. CDR3 size: 15 residues. The CDR3, as DNA: TGTGCCAGCCCTAGCTCGACTCCAAGGACCGATACGCAGTATTTT. Encoded protein: CASPSSTPRTDTQYF.

The chain joins TRBV29-1 to TRBJ2-5; D is ambiguous. Deletions cut 2 bases from V and 5 bases from J, with 21 bases between. From germline, CDR1 is SQVTM and CDR2 ANQGSEA. This CDR3 contains 16 residues. In DNA, the CDR3 is TGCAGCGTTGAACACCCCCCGGACCCCTATGGGGAGACCCAGTACTTC. As protein: CSVEHPPDPYGETQYF. The variable domain in full, completed from reference TRBV29-1 and TRBJ2-5, reads SAVISQKPSRDICQRGTSLTIQCQVDSQVTMMFWYRQQPGQSLTLIATANQGSEATYESGFVIDKFPISRPNLTFSTLTVSNMSPEDSSIYLCSVEHPPDPYGETQYFGPGTRLLVL.

The J gene is TRBJ2-3, the V gene TRBV7-6, with 11 bases fitting TRBD2. The CDR3 runs to 16 residues. Germline V gene data show CDR1 as SGHVS and CDR2 as FNYEAQ. V gave up 2 bases and J gave up 5 bases; unmatched junction bases: 6. The chain's CDR3 is CASSLRPSGGLDTQYF. CDR3 coding DNA: TGTGCCAGCAGCTTACGTCCTAGCGGGGGGTTAGATACGCAGTATTTT.

In its sample, this clonotype was seen many times. The chain employs TRBV30 and TRBJ2-1, with D tentatively TRBD1 (6 bases). Germline CDR1 is GTSNPN and CDR2 is SVGIG (reference sequence). This CDR3 is 14 amino acids long. Trimming removed 0 bases from V and 6 bases from J, with 12 bases in between. CDR3 DNA: TGTGCCTGGAGTGTACAGGGCGGTATCAATGAGCAGTTCTTC. Translated: CAWSVQGGINEQFF.

In its sample, this clonotype was seen a few times. This sequence joins TRBV4-3 and TRBJ1-2, with TRBD1 matching 9 bases. This CDR3 contains 15 residues. Trimming took 0 bases from V and 6 from J; bases not matched to a gene: 5. The V gene's germline CDR1 is LGHNA and CDR2 YSLEER. The CDR3 region has the DNA TGCGCCAGCAGCCAAGATTGGAGACAGGGGGATGGCTACACCTTC. Protein sequence: CASSQDWRQGDGYTF.

V usage is TRBV10-3 and J usage is TRBJ1-1; D unresolved. Trimming shortened V by 5 bases and J by 4 bases, and 14 bases separated the two germline ends. In germline, CDR1 is ENHRY, CDR2 SYGVKD. CDR3 size: 14 residues. The CDR3 bases are TGTGCCATCAGTTCTGGAGGGCAGGTCACTGAAGCTTTCTTT. Translated: CAISSGGQVTEAFF.

This clonotype has ten or more counts. The chain is built from TRBV9 and TRBJ2-3; 13 nucleotides agree with TRBD2. Germline trimming cut 0 bases from V and 13 bases from J; bases unmatched to any gene: 5. CDR3 length: 14 residues. Germline CDR1 is SGDLS and CDR2 is YYNGEE. The CDR3 here is CASSVATSGGAKYF. Here the CDR3 DNA reads TGTGCCAGCAGCGTAGCTACTAGCGGGGGGGCAAAGTATTTT.

Ten or more counts support this clonotype. This chain joins TRBV21-1 and TRBJ2-1. TRBV21-1 is termed a pseudogene. The CDR3 runs to 19 residues. DNA for the CDR3: TGTGCCAGCAGCAAAGCGCTCGGTATGGACCGAAAATTTAACAATGAGCAGTTCTTC. Translating gives CASSKALGMDRKFNNEQFF.

This clonotype came up many times. The chain carries TRBV20-1 and TRBJ2-3; D ambiguous. CDR1 and CDR2 (germline): DFQATT, SNEGSKA (reference sequence). The germline V and J ends were trimmed by 0 bases and 1 base, with 5 bases remaining between them. This CDR3 has 13 residues. The CDR3 DNA reads TGCAGTGCTAGAGATGTAGGCACAGATACGCAGTATTTT. It is translated as CSARDVGTDTQYF.

In this sample, this clonotype turned up many times. V gene TRBV28 combines with J gene TRBJ1-2, with a tentative D call TRBD1 (5 bases). This CDR3 has 17 residues. The V gene lost 1 base and the J gene lost 3 bases, with 18 bases spanning the gap. The germline gives CDR1 MDHEN, CDR2 SYDVKM. In DNA, the CDR3 is TGTGCCAGCAGTTTATTGGTTAATACCCAGGGAGACTATGGCTACACCTTC. Its translation is CASSLLVNTQGDYGYTF.

In its sample, this clonotype was seen a few times. The chain combines TRBV28 with TRBJ2-7; D is unclear. This CDR3 comprises 15 residues. Germline lookup yields CDR1 MDHEN and CDR2 SYDVKM. V was cut by 0 bases and J by 0 bases, with 9 bases left in between. For the CDR3, the DNA is TGTGCCAGCAGTTTATGGCTAGGTGCCTCCTACGAGCAGTACTTC. This translates into CASSLWLGASYEQYF.

In its sample, this clonotype was seen many times. The V call is TRBV10-3, the J call TRBJ2-1; no definite D call. Germline V gene lookup returns CDR1 ENHRY and CDR2 SYGVKD. V dropped 4 bases and J dropped 9 bases, with 13 bases sitting between them. The CDR3 has 13 amino acids. The CDR3 here is CAISAYLSREQFF. In DNA, the CDR3 is TGTGCCATCAGTGCCTACCTATCGCGTGAGCAGTTCTTC.

This clonotype was picked up many times. The J gene is TRBJ2-7, the V gene TRBV7-2; no clear D gene. The CDR3 has 14 residues. The germline V and J ends were trimmed by 8 bases and 5 bases, with 19 bases remaining between them. In germline, CDR1 is SGHTA, CDR2 FQGNSA. CDR3 loop: CASRPSSGWNEQYF. The CDR3 region has the DNA TGTGCCAGCCGCCCGAGTTCCGGGTGGAACGAGCAGTACTTC.

This clonotype occurred many times. CDR3 sequence reads: CSVGTGVGAGGYTF. CDR3 nucleotide sequence: TGCAGCGTCGGGACAGGGGTAGGAGCGGGGGGCTACACCTTC. V gene TRBV29-1 combines with J gene TRBJ1-2; 10 bases map to TRBD1. CDR3 length equals 14 residues. J gave up 8 bases and V 6 bases, and 12 bases lay outside the gene matches. The germline V gene encodes CDR1 SQVTM and CDR2 ANQGSEA.

This clonotype came up many times. The V and J genes are TRBV20-1 and TRBJ2-1; D remains unclear. With 6 bases removed from V and 0 bases from J, the gap between germline ends came to 15 bases. CDR3 size: 15 residues. Germline values: CDR1 DFQATT, CDR2 SNEGSKA (reference sequence). The CDR3 nucleotides are TGCAGTGCACCTGATGACTCGCACTCCTACAATGAGCAGTTCTTC. This encodes CSAPDDSHSYNEQFF.

This chain joins TRBV5-6 and TRBJ2-2, with D possibly matching TRBD2 (6 bases). The CDR3 contains 15 residues. Germline CDR1 and CDR2: SGHDT and YYEEEE. The V gene lost 4 bases and the J gene lost 6 bases, with 16 bases spanning the gap. The CDR3: CASSDSSVKPGELFF. The CDR3 DNA follows: TGTGCCAGCAGCGATTCTAGCGTGAAGCCCGGGGAGCTGTTTTTT.

This clonotype has a count of ten or more. The gene calls are TRBV9 and TRBJ2-1, with a possible D match to TRBD2 (6 bases). This CDR3 is 14 amino acids long. V lost 0 bases and J lost 8, with 12 bases in between. Germline loops: CDR1 SGDLS, CDR2 YYNGEE. The CDR3 sequence is CASSVVLGEDEQFF. In DNA, the CDR3 is TGTGCCAGCAGCGTAGTTCTGGGGGAGGATGAGCAGTTCTTC.

This clonotype was picked up many times. V usage is TRBV5-1 and J usage is TRBJ2-3, with 8 bases fitting TRBD2. V gave up 7 bases and J gave up 0 bases; unmatched junction bases: 7. CDR3 length equals 15 residues. Germline V CDR1 and CDR2: SGHRS, YFSETQ. The CDR3 protein is CASSKAGVSTDTQYF. CDR3 coding DNA: TGCGCCAGCTCTAAAGCGGGGGTTAGCACAGATACGCAGTATTTT.

This clonotype has a count of ten or more. CDR3 DNA: TGTGCCAGCAGCCCGGACATGGGGTTGTCCTACGAGCAGTACTTC. It yields the protein CASSPDMGLSYEQYF. The chain employs TRBV7-2 and TRBJ2-7, with D maybe TRBD1 (5 bases). CDR3 length: 15 residues. The germline gives CDR1 SGHTA, CDR2 FQGNSA. The V and J ends lost 5 bases and 1 base respectively, with 15 bases between them.

There are many counts of this clonotype. A read error is possible here, since a much larger clone lies one base away. The V and J genes are TRBV25-1 and TRBJ2-7; D might be TRBD1 (5 bases). There are 13 residues in the CDR3. Germline V gene lookup returns CDR1 MGHDK and CDR2 SYGVNS. V lost 7 bases and J lost 0, with 10 bases in between. In DNA, the CDR3 is TGTGCCAGCATTGACAGCTACTCCTACGAGCAGTACTTC. It specifies CASIDSYSYEQYF.

This clonotype was seen repeatedly, ten times or more. The chain is built from TRBV4-1 and TRBJ2-1, with D unclear. This CDR3 is built from 16 residues. The V gene's germline CDR1 is MGHRA and CDR2 YSYEKL. The V gene lost 3 bases and the J gene lost 0 bases, with 12 bases spanning the gap. For the CDR3, the DNA is TGCGCCAGCAGCCAGTTAGACTTAATCTCCTACAATGAGCAGTTCTTC. This sequence encodes CASSQLDLISYNEQFF.

This clonotype has a count of ten or more. The chain couples TRBV24-1 to TRBJ2-3, with D unresolved. The germline V gene has CDR1 KGHDR and CDR2 SFDVKD. This CDR3 comprises 14 residues. Deletions cut 1 base from V and 0 bases from J, with 4 bases between. In nucleotides, the CDR3 is TGTGCCACCAGTGATTTTTGGAGCACAGATACGCAGTATTTT. It codes for CATSDFWSTDTQYF.

This clonotype was seen ten or more times. V gene TRBV12-3 or TRBV12-4 combines with J gene TRBJ1-1; 7 bases map to TRBD1. V lost 3 bases to trimming and J lost 1 base; unmatched junction nucleotides: 8. The CDR3 loop spans 16 amino acids. CDR3 sequence reads: CASSLTGPKSNTEAFF. For the CDR3, the DNA is TGTGCCAGCAGTTTGACAGGGCCCAAATCGAACACTGAAGCTTTCTTT.

This clonotype has at least ten counts. This chain links TRBV27 with TRBJ1-1; D is perhaps TRBD1 (5 bases). Germline assignment: CDR1 MNHEY and CDR2 SMNVEV (reference sequence). Trimming stripped 6 bases from V and 0 bases from J, with 14 bases between. The CDR3 is made up of 15 amino acids. CDR3 sequence reads: CASRDNSGVNTEAFF. CDR3 in DNA: TGTGCCAGCAGGGATAATTCGGGGGTGAACACTGAAGCTTTCTTT.

The rearrangement uses TRBV20-1 and TRBJ2-3, with no clear D. The V end lost 1 base, the J end lost 3 bases, and 8 bases lay between the germline ends. Germline V gene sequence: CDR1 DFQATT, CDR2 SNEGSKA (reference sequence). This CDR3 comprises 13 residues. The CDR3 DNA reads TGCAGTGCTAGAGGGCAGGTAACAGATACGCAGTATTTT. Its protein product is CSARGQVTDTQYF.

This clonotype has more than one count but fewer than ten. The V gene is TRBV29-1, the J gene TRBJ2-7, with D possibly TRBD1 on 5 matching bases. The germline V gene has CDR1 SQVTM and CDR2 ANQGSEA. V dropped 1 base and J dropped 2 bases, with 6 bases sitting between them. The CDR3 is made up of 12 amino acids. Written as DNA, the CDR3 is TGCAGCGTTGAAGGACAGACCTACGAGCAGTACTTC. Translating gives CSVEGQTYEQYF.